This TCR beta chain was identified during a study of blood T cell repertoires in COVID-19 (dated by TCRdb to between 2020 and 2021). Background on the whole study: The collaborator samples originated in the United States, Italy and Spain and spanned the acute and convalescent phases of COVID-19. The prospective study material was composed of cDNA or gDNA derived from T cells, B-cell-depleted T cells, or PBMCs. The samples were drawn from the first 160 participants of the ongoing ImmuneRACE study and from 1,200 or so subjects provided by 6 global collaborators. Sample metadata almost always included a de-identified subject ID, COVID-19 status, age in years and sex. The repertoires were released in a freely available public database intended as a resource for research on the immune response to SARS-CoV-2. Deeply sampled blood TCRbeta repertoires from subjects exposed to, actively infected with, or recovered from COVID-19 were included in the dataset. Where available, HLA class I and class II types were taken from metadata supplied by the sample provider and were not determined by assay-based typing. Results the study describes overall, beyond this receptor: Clinical and demographic metadata were provided uncurated, with the amount varying by source and participant.

In the prospective study, participants were roughly 18 to 95 years old, resided in about two dozen geographic areas of the United States, and were enrolled through a virtual design. In the prospective study, participants were assigned to cohorts based on the clinical history participants reported in a screening survey and a study questionnaire. ImmuneRACE Cohort 3 recovered participants were defined by two consecutive negative NP/OP PCR tests, healthcare professional clearance, or symptom resolution. Mobile phlebotomists in the prospective study collected whole blood, serum and a nasopharyngeal or oropharyngeal swab from every participant. Prospective study participants could optionally give additional blood draws and questionnaires over a roughly 2-month period. Before DNA extraction, prospective study blood samples were shipped either frozen or at room temperature. As for this clone: The specificity of this receptor is unknown. Base qualities were left out, and no much larger clone turns up one base away.

The germline ends are 23 bases apart after V is trimmed by 4 bases and J by 5 bases. Inclusive of the bounding cysteine and phenylalanine, the CDR3 is 18 residues long. Only CDR3 DNA is held: 54 bases, read in frame from base 1. For CDR1 and CDR2, the germline V gene lists MNHNS and SASEGT. TCRbeta CDR3 regions were amplified from genomic DNA using the immunoSEQ Assay, a bias-controlled multiplex PCR. Turning to the authors' computational methods: Nucleated cell counts per sample were estimated from amplification of reference gene primers within the assay. To quantify the absolute abundance of each unique TCRbeta CDR3 rearrangement, sequence reads were collapsed and filtered. For each sample, productive Simpson clonality was calculated as the square root of Simpson's diversity index across productive rearrangements. As stored in TCRdb, this immuneACCESS dataset retains in-frame rearrangements with V and J assigned. A fraction of the clones does not appear; measured against another copy, unresolved V genes explain less than half of the discrepancy, and the remainder lacks a known reason. V and J calls and clone size are copied from that table; D and trimming were computed from the DNA. The sample contains around 150,000 clones, around 79% of them found a single time. The top ten clones comprise around 2.9% of the sample.

Specimen: PBMCs or T cells enriched from blood (not recorded which). This TCR came from a woman between 45 and 60 years old who had recovered from COVID-19. The sequence is built from TRBV6-1 and TRBJ2-2, with a weak D call of TRBD1 (6 bases match). CDR3 reads: CASSVPYRVGKATGELFF. The nucleotides are TGTGCCAGCAGTGTACCATACAGGGTCGGGAAAGCAACCGGGGAGCTGTTTTTT.